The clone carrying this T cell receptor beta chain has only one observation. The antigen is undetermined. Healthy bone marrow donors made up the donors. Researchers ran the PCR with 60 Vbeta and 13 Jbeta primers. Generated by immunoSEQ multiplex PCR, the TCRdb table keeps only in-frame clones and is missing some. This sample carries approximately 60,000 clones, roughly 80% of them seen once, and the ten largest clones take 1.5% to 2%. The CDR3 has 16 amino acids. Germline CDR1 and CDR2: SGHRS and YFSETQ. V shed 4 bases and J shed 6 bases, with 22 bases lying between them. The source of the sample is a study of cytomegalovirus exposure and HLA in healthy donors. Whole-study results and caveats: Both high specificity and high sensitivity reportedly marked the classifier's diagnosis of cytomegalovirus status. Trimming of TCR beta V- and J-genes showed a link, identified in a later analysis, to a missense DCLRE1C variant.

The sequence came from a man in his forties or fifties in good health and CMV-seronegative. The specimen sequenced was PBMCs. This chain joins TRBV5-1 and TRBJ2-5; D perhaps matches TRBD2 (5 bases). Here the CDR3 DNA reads TGCGCCAGCAGCCCACAACCGTCGAAGTCGGGGAAGACCCAGTACTTC. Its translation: CASSPQPSKSGKTQYF.